Listed below are T cell receptor beta chains from one sample, sequenced in a study of T-cell memory formation after mild COVID-19. Each CDR3 protein is one row after TCRdb ran MiXCR on the 5' RACE reads. Seen here are around 310,000 distinct CDR3 sequences, roughly an eighth observed once, and the top ten hold 20% to 25%. Sequencing used PBMCs or a T cell subset sorted from them (not recorded which). These receptors came from a man aged 18 to 30 who had mild COVID-19 (a few samples of this study predate the infection). Cell type and time point are not known. Each CDR3 is given with its conserved first and last residue. D genes are given only for firm matches. The listing skips clone size in some rows; elsewhere it reads once, few, many or a size class.

>TRBJ1-2|TRBV7-9|NA|NA
TGTGCCAGCAGCGTTAGGCACACTAACTATGGCTACACCTTC
CASSVRHTNYGYTF
>TRBJ1-4|TRBV7-2|TRBD1|many
TGTGCCAGCAGCTTAGAGCCCAGGGGGCTGGATGAAAAACTGTTTTTT
CASSLEPRGLDEKLFF
>TRBJ2-3|TRBV4-3|TRBD1|few
TGCGCCAGCAGCCCAGACAGGGGTACGCAGTATTTT
CASSPDRGTQYF
>TRBJ2-1|TRBV6-5|NA|NA
TGTGCCAGCAGTTACGGGGCCCGCAATGAGCAGTTCTTC
CASSYGARNEQFF
>TRBJ1-1|TRBV6-2/TRBV6-3|NA|few
TGTGCCAGCAGCCCCTTAGGGCAGTTGAACACTGAAGCTTTCTTT
CASSPLGQLNTEAFF
>TRBJ1-2|TRBV6-5|NA|few
TGTGCCAGCAGCCGAGCTGGGATTTCCTATGGCTACACCTTC
CASSRAGISYGYTF
>TRBJ2-1|TRBV19|NA|NA
TGTGCCAGTCGGGTAGGCAATGAGCAGTTCTTC
CASRVGNEQFF
>TRBJ1-2|TRBV4-1|NA|few
TGCGCCAGCAGCCAAGAATACAGGCGGGGCTACACCTTC
CASSQEYRRGYTF
>TRBJ2-4|TRBV12-3/TRBV12-4|NA|few
TGTGCCAGCGGGGGACACGAAGTGAAGTCCAAAAACATTCAGTACTTC
CASGGHEVKSKNIQYF
>TRBJ2-1|TRBV28|TRBD2|many
TGTGCCAGCAGTGTCACGGGGGGGGTATCCTACAATGAGCAGTTCTTC
CASSVTGGVSYNEQFF